This T cell receptor (beta chain) is from a study of cytomegalovirus exposure and HLA in healthy donors. Study-level background: The Caucasian-associated ancestry cluster contained 65% to 85% of the roughly 400 genotyped donors. Study results and caveats: One later analysis reportedly identified an Asian-associated ancestry cluster that showed fewer N-insertions than the roughly 600-donor mean. Presence/absence results assume similar sequencing depth per donor, which may not hold.

This clone was seen only once. Its antigen is as yet unknown. PCR employed 60 Vbeta and 13 Jbeta primers. Method: immunoSEQ multiplex PCR; TCRdb's copy keeps in-frame clones and lacks some. The sample includes 140,000 to 150,000 clones, around 79% of them seen just once. As for the donors, each was a healthy bone marrow donor. The specimen was PBMCs. The TCR comes from a man in his forties in good health and CMV-seropositive.

The CDR3 loop reads CASSLFTSDYNEQFF. Written as DNA, the CDR3 is TGTGCCAGCAGTTTATTCACTAGCGACTACAATGAGCAGTTCTTC. The chain combines TRBV28 with TRBJ2-1, with 7 bases fitting TRBD2. There are 15 residues in the CDR3. From germline, CDR1 is MDHEN and CDR2 SYDVKM. J lost 3 bases, V lost 1 base, and 3 bases had no gene match.